A selection of T cell receptor beta chains follows, all from one sample in a study of cytomegalovirus exposure and HLA in healthy donors. Using immunoSEQ multiplex PCR, the repertoire was profiled, and TCRdb retains in-frame clones only, with some absent. The data show around 130,000 clones, 81% seen once. Sequencing was done on a sample of PBMCs. Receptors were obtained from a man aged 18-30 years in good health and CMV-seronegative. CDR3s leave out the opening cysteine and the closing phenylalanine or tryptophan.

V: TRBV19
J: TRBJ2-7
CDR3: ASSIVGTGVRYEQY

V: TRBV28
J: TRBJ2-5
CDR3: ASSLPGLAGETQY

V: TRBV25-1
J: TRBJ1-5
CDR3: ASSQGDIQPQH

V: TRBV2
J: TRBJ1-2
CDR3: ASSETDQPYGYT

V: TRBV2
J: TRBJ2-1
CDR3: ASSAGGSEQF

V: TRBV20-1
J: TRBJ2-7
CDR3: SALRGEQY

V: TRBV7-2
J: TRBJ2-7
CDR3: ASSLSGATYEQY

V: TRBV30
J: TRBJ1-2
CDR3: AWRGGGGNGYT

V: TRBV9
J: TRBJ1-1
CDR3: ASSVFTGATEAF

V: TRBV25-1
J: TRBJ1-2
CDR3: CPTAGYGYT

V: TRBV19
J: TRBJ2-4
CDR3: ASTSGVLPGTGAPKKNIQY

V: TRBV2
J: TRBJ2-7
CDR3: ASSEAYRPSYEQY

V: TRBV29-1
J: TRBJ1-2
CDR3: SVVGQGDGYT